This T cell receptor beta chain was recovered during a study of blood T cell repertoires in COVID-19. Turning to the study itself: Spain, Italy and the United States supplied samples that represented acute and convalescent COVID-19. The analysed material was cDNA or gDNA that came from T cells, B-cell-depleted T cells, or PBMCs.

Authors' processing steps: Nucleated cell number was recorded as an estimate derived from reference gene primer amplification. Profiling relied on immunoSEQ multiplex PCR, and the TCRdb table lists in-frame clones only, not all of them. V and J calls and clone size are as listed in that table; D and trimming were resolved from the DNA. Altogether roughly 43,000 clones are present, around 87% being singletons, with the ten largest covering about a sixth. Trimming cost V 11 bases and J 8 bases, with 22 bases left between them. Germline CDR1 LNHDA, CDR2 SQIVND (reference sequence). The CDR3 is 14 amino acids.

The receptor was derived from a human donor in a cohort sampled during active COVID-19. The chain recombines TRBV19 with TRBJ2-1, with TRBD2 as a possible D gene (5 bases). Material: peripheral blood. The CDR3 is CARLGGPPLHEQFF. The CDR3 nucleotides read TGTGCCCGCCTAGGAGGACCCCCCCTCCATGAGCAGTTCTTC.